Below, 13 T cell receptor beta chains from the same sample are listed, as sequenced in a study of cytomegalovirus exposure and HLA in healthy donors. PCR amplification relied on 60 Vbeta primers (plus 13 Jbeta primers). Assay used: immunoSEQ multiplex PCR; TCRdb lists only in-frame clones, some missing. The sample consists of about 180,000 clones, roughly 84% of them appearing once. Input material: PBMCs. The receptors were sampled from a boy between 2 and 10 years old in good health and CMV-seronegative.

The V gene is TRBV6-5, the J gene TRBJ2-1; 8 positions match TRBD2. CDR1 and CDR2 (germline): MNHEY, SVGAGI. V was pared by 7 bases and J by 3 bases, with 8 bases of the junction left unmatched. The CDR3 has 15 residues. CDR3 protein: CASKPLAGGYNEQFF. CDR3 nucleotides: TGTGCCAGCAAACCCCTCGCGGGGGGCTACAATGAGCAGTTCTTC.

The V gene is TRBV2, the J gene TRBJ1-1, with D tentatively TRBD1 (6 bases). Germline CDR1 and CDR2: SNHLY and FYNNEI. The V end lost 4 bases, the J end lost 1 base, and 7 bases lay between the germline ends. CDR3 length: 13 amino acids. Written as DNA, the CDR3 is TGTGCCAGCAGTGTACAGGGGAACACTGAAGCTTTCTTT. Translated, it gives CASSVQGNTEAFF.

The V gene is TRBV4-2, the J gene TRBJ2-3; tentatively, D is TRBD1 (5 bases). The CDR3 loop spans 16 amino acids. Germline loops: CDR1 LGHNA, CDR2 YNFKEQ. V lost 0 bases to trimming and J lost 2 bases, with 12 bases between them. The CDR3 coding sequence is TGTGCCAGCAGCCAAGAATGGTTGGGGCACACAGATACGCAGTATTTT. Amino acids: CASSQEWLGHTDTQYF.

This chain uses TRBV7-2 with TRBJ2-3; perhaps TRBD1 as D (5 bases). Germline CDR1 is SGHTA and CDR2 is FQGNSA. The CDR3 spans 15 residues. V shed 4 bases and J shed 2 bases, with 13 bases lying between them. The chain's CDR3 is CASSSQTGYTDTQYF. The CDR3 DNA sequence: TGTGCCAGCAGCTCTCAAACAGGATACACAGATACGCAGTATTTT.

This chain uses TRBV6-1 with TRBJ2-4; maybe TRBD2 (6 bases). Germline V CDR1 and CDR2: MNHNS, SASEGT. The CDR3 is made up of 13 amino acids. V lost 6 bases and J lost 4, with 10 bases in between. CDR3 loop: CASSGRGKNIQYF. CDR3 nucleotides: TGTGCCAGCAGCGGGAGAGGGAAAAACATTCAGTACTTC.

The CDR3 loop is CASSPVAGVETQYF. The CDR3 DNA reads TGTGCCAGTAGTCCAGTAGCGGGAGTAGAGACCCAGTACTTC. The chain is built from TRBV19 and TRBJ2-5; 9 bases line up with TRBD2. The V gene end was trimmed by 5 bases and the J gene end by 4 bases; junction bases not matched to a gene: 5. CDR3 length equals 14 residues. Germline V gene sequence: CDR1 LNHDA, CDR2 SQIVND (reference sequence).

V gene TRBV5-1 combines with J gene TRBJ1-2; unclear D gene. Germline CDR1 is SGHRS and CDR2 is YFSETQ. The CDR3 totals 13 residues. V lost 0 bases and J lost 6, with 9 bases in between. CDR3 DNA: TGCGCCAGCAGCTTGGCAGGAGGAGATGGCTACACCTTC. It is translated as CASSLAGGDGYTF.

The count of this clone is one. V gene TRBV28 combines with J gene TRBJ2-7; possible D gene TRBD1, 7 bases. Germline-derived CDR1 and CDR2 are MDHEN and SYDVKM. The CDR3 is 13 amino acids. V was shortened by 6 bases and J by 2 bases, with 11 bases between the two germline ends. The CDR3: CASSRRGPYEQYF. CDR3 nucleotide sequence: TGTGCCAGCAGCCGGAGGGGGCCCTACGAGCAGTACTTC.

The chain carries TRBV2 and TRBJ2-7; 7 bases fit TRBD2. CDR1 is SNHLY, CDR2 FYNNEI, per germline. There are 14 residues in the CDR3. V was clipped by 3 bases and J by 3 bases; unmatched bases: 5. The CDR3 bases are TGTGCCAGCAGTGATCGGCTAGCGGACTACGAGCAGTACTTC. It specifies CASSDRLADYEQYF. Filled out from reference TRBV2 and TRBJ2-7, the complete variable domain reads EPEVTQTPSHQVTQMGQEVILRCVPISNHLYFYWYRQILGQKVEFLVSFYNNEISEKSEIFDDQFSVERPDGSNFTLKIRSTKLEDSAMYFCASSDRLADYEQYFGPGTRLTVT.

A word on this clone: Other nucleotide sequences in the sample specify the same CDR3. The CDR3 region has the DNA TGTGCCAGCAGCTTAACGGGGGTCAACGAGCAGTACTTC. Protein: CASSLTGVNEQYF. The chain couples TRBV7-9 to TRBJ2-7; maybe TRBD2 (6 bases). V lost 2 bases and J lost 5, with 10 bases in between. The CDR3 is 13 residues long. Germline CDR1 reads SEHNR; CDR2 reads FQNEAQ (reference sequence).

The rearrangement joins TRBV30 to TRBJ2-5; TRBD2 might be the D (6 bases). Trimming left V 3 bases short and J 7 bases short, with 21 bases between. Per germline, CDR1 GTSNPN and CDR2 SVGIG (reference sequence). The CDR3 loop spans 15 amino acids. The CDR3 loop is CAWRSLSLYGGTQYF. Here the CDR3 DNA reads TGTGCCTGGAGAAGTCTTTCCCTTTACGGGGGGACCCAGTACTTC.

The CDR3 nucleotides are TGTGCCAGCAGCGTAACTCCGGACAGGTTAGGTAGCTATGGCTACACCTTC. Protein sequence: CASSVTPDRLGSYGYTF. The chain carries TRBV9 and TRBJ1-2; 7 nucleotides match TRBD1. J gave up 4 bases and V 1 base, and 13 bases lay outside the gene matches. The CDR3 loop spans 17 amino acids. Per the germline V gene, CDR1 is SGDLS and CDR2 is YYNGEE.

V gene TRBV28 combines with J gene TRBJ1-2, with D possibly being TRBD1 (6 bases). Trimming stripped 3 bases from V and 3 bases from J, with 14 bases between. CDR1 is MDHEN and CDR2 is SYDVKM in the germline V gene. The CDR3 totals 15 residues. The CDR3 region is CASSFGGQGDYGYTF. The CDR3 region has the DNA TGTGCCAGCAGTTTTGGGGGCCAAGGTGACTATGGCTACACCTTC.